One and the same sample provided the 27 T cell receptor beta chains below, sequenced in a study of T-cell memory formation after mild COVID-19. MiXCR, run by TCRdb on the 5' RACE reads, gives a single entry per CDR3 protein. Here the sample spans some 290,000 distinct CDR3 sequences, 15% to 20% being singletons. Input material: PBMCs or a T cell subset sorted from them (not recorded which). These receptors came from a man aged 18 to 29 who had mild COVID-19 (a few samples of this study predate the infection). Cell type and time point are not known.

A few counts support this clonotype. V and J are TRBV21-1 and TRBJ2-7; TRBD1 is taken as the D call from the table, unchecked against the DNA. TRBV21-1 is a pseudogene. CDR3 length: 15 residues. CDR3 in amino acids: CASSTYERGTGGRNF. The CDR3 coding sequence is TGTGCCAGCAGCACTTACGAGAGGGGGACAGGGGGCCGGAACTTC.

The CDR3 loop reads CASSQGPDTQYF. In nucleotides, the CDR3 is TGTGCCAGCAGTCAGGGGCCAGATACGCAGTATTTT. The rearrangement links TRBV7-9 to TRBJ2-3; possible D gene TRBD1, 6 bases. Germline lookup yields CDR1 SEHNR and CDR2 FQNEAQ (reference sequence). V dropped 6 bases and J dropped 4 bases, with 8 bases sitting between them. The CDR3 sequence is 12 residues long.

This clonotype appeared a few times. J is TRBJ1-2 and V is TRBV19; TRBD1 matches at 8 bases. Germline V gives CDR1 LNHDA, CDR2 SQIVND (reference sequence). The CDR3 spans 13 residues. V gave up 6 bases and J gave up 7 bases; unmatched junction bases: 7. CDR3 loop: CASSPSGGSGYTF. The CDR3 DNA reads as TGTGCCAGTAGCCCCTCAGGGGGCAGTGGCTACACCTTC.

The chain is built from TRBV5-4 and TRBJ2-5, with 8 nucleotides matching TRBD2. This CDR3 has 13 amino acids. V shed 4 bases, J shed 5 bases, and the junction held 4 bases outside the gene matches. Germline V CDR1 and CDR2: SGHNT, YYREEE (reference sequence). Here the CDR3 DNA reads TGTGCCAGCAGCAGAGCGGGGGTGGAGACCCAGTACTTC. Amino acids: CASSRAGVETQYF.

The J gene is TRBJ2-1, the V gene TRBV4-3; D assignment may be TRBD1 or TRBD2 (5 bases each). Trimming shortened V by 0 bases and J by 9 bases, and 27 bases separated the two germline ends. The CDR3 extends over 19 amino acids. CDR1 is LGHNA and CDR2 is YSLEER in the germline V gene. The CDR3, as DNA: TGCGCCAGCAGCCAAGAGGTACCTCGAATTAGGGCTTCTGGGGGTGAGCAGTTCTTC. Translating it yields CASSQEVPRIRASGGEQFF.

This clonotype turned up a few times. V usage is TRBV7-2 and J usage is TRBJ2-3, with TRBD2 identical over 8 bases. From germline, CDR1 is SGHTA and CDR2 FQGNSA. With V trimmed by 4 bases and J by 7 bases, 16 bases remained unmatched. CDR3 size: 17 residues. CDR3 amino acids: CASSSWAEQRGRNTQYF. The CDR3 DNA reads TGTGCCAGCAGCTCCTGGGCCGAGCAGCGGGGGCGAAATACGCAGTATTTT.

This clonotype turned up a few times. V is TRBV10-2 and J is TRBJ2-1; no definite D call. With 3 bases removed from V and 7 bases from J, the gap between germline ends came to 16 bases. This CDR3 has 15 residues. Germline V CDR1 and CDR2: WSHSY, SAAADI. This CDR3 is CASSDELLRDNEQFF. In nucleotides, the CDR3 is TGCGCCAGCAGTGACGAGCTACTCCGCGATAATGAGCAGTTCTTC.

This clonotype has ten or more counts. The rearrangement uses TRBV5-5 and TRBJ2-5; no clear D. Between the trimmed V and J ends, which lost 5 bases and 5 bases, there was a span of 13 bases. Looked up from germline, CDR1 is SGHKS and CDR2 is YYEKEE (reference sequence). This CDR3 has 13 amino acids. The CDR3 coding sequence is TGTGCCAGCAGTCCCGACACGTTGGAGACCCAGTACTTC. It yields the protein CASSPDTLETQYF.

This clonotype was recorded many times. The CDR3 loop is CASSLGPVMNTEAFF. The CDR3 nucleotides read TGTGCCAGCAGCTTAGGTCCGGTTATGAACACTGAAGCTTTCTTT. J is TRBJ1-1 and V is TRBV7-3, with unresolved D. Germline values: CDR1 SGHTA, CDR2 FQGTGA. This CDR3 is built from 15 residues. Trimming removed 2 bases from V and 0 bases from J, with 10 bases in between.

The chain uses TRBV4-2 and TRBJ1-2, with a possible D match to TRBD1 (5 bases). The CDR3 has 13 residues. The V and J ends lost 2 bases and 6 bases respectively, with 10 bases between them. Germline loops: CDR1 LGHNA, CDR2 YNFKEQ. CDR3 in amino acids: CASSQRLTDGYTF. As DNA, the CDR3 is TGTGCCAGCAGCCAAAGGCTGACAGATGGCTACACCTTC.

This clonotype occurred a few times. The genes are TRBV20-1 and TRBJ2-1, with 7 nucleotides matching TRBD2. There are 12 residues in the CDR3. J gave up 7 bases and V 6 bases, and 6 bases lay outside the gene matches. CDR1 DFQATT and CDR2 SNEGSKA come from the germline V gene (reference sequence). CDR3 coding DNA: TGCAGTGCGGTCGGGGGGTTTAATGAGCAGTTCTTC. Amino acids: CSAVGGFNEQFF.

This chain links TRBV7-2 with TRBJ2-3, with D unclear. The germline V and J ends were trimmed by 3 bases and 3 bases, with 16 bases remaining between them. Germline lookup yields CDR1 SGHTA and CDR2 FQGNSA. This CDR3 is 16 amino acids long. CDR3 loop: CASSFVGSHATDTQYF. CDR3 DNA: TGTGCCAGCAGCTTTGTTGGTTCACACGCGACAGATACGCAGTATTTT.

Ten or more counts support this clonotype. This sequence joins TRBV12-3 or TRBV12-4 and TRBJ2-1; perhaps TRBD1 as D (6 bases). CDR3 length: 15 amino acids. V was trimmed by 6 bases and J by 1 base, leaving 13 bases between them. This chain's CDR3 is CASSRQGLSYNEQFF. The CDR3 bases are TGTGCCAGCAGCCGCCAGGGGCTGTCCTACAATGAGCAGTTCTTC.

The rearrangement uses TRBV4-3 and TRBJ2-1; no reliable D call. CDR3 length: 17 residues. Germline CDR1 and CDR2: LGHNA and YSLEER. Trimming cost V 3 bases and J 0 bases, with 15 bases left between them. The CDR3 DNA reads as TGCGCCAGCAGCCAGGCCCTCGCGGAGAGCTCCTACAATGAGCAGTTCTTC. It encodes CASSQALAESSYNEQFF.

This clonotype was seen a few times. CDR3 amino acids: CASNLLRLRDRDSTGELFF. The CDR3 coding sequence is TGTGCCAGTAACCTCCTCCGGTTGCGGGACAGGGATAGCACCGGGGAGCTGTTTTTT. This rearrangement joins TRBV19 to TRBJ2-2; TRBD1 matches 9 bases. V lost 7 bases and J lost 4; bases outside the gene matches: 19. Germline assignment: CDR1 LNHDA and CDR2 SQIVND (reference sequence). The CDR3 has 19 amino acids.

CDR3: CASSRAGTLRNYGYTF. CDR3 coding DNA: TGCGCCAGCAGTCGCGCCGGGACCCTGAGGAACTATGGCTACACCTTC. The chain has TRBV5-1 and TRBJ1-2; D perhaps matches TRBD1 (5 bases). Deletions cut 5 bases from V and 2 bases from J, with 19 bases between. From germline, CDR1 is SGHRS and CDR2 YFSETQ. The CDR3 extends over 16 amino acids.

This clonotype was seen a few times. CDR3 coding DNA: TGTGCCAGCAGTTACTCGGGCCTCCTCAACTATGGCTACACCTTC. This translates into CASSYSGLLNYGYTF. The chain carries TRBV6-5 and TRBJ1-2, with D uncertain. V was pared by 0 bases and J by 2 bases, with 10 bases between. The CDR3 spans 15 residues. Germline V gene data show CDR1 as MNHEY and CDR2 as SVGAGI.

This clonotype was picked up a small number of times. V usage is TRBV7-3 and J usage is TRBJ2-7, with D tentatively TRBD2 (6 bases). V was cut by 1 base and J by 0 bases, with 7 bases left in between. Germline loops: CDR1 SGHTA, CDR2 FQGTGA. The CDR3 length is 14 residues. The CDR3 here is CASSLMGGSYEQYF. The DNA for the CDR3 is TGTGCCAGCAGCTTAATGGGGGGCTCCTACGAGCAGTACTTC.

V and J are TRBV6-2 or TRBV6-3 and TRBJ1-6, with 7 bases identical to TRBD1. This CDR3 is 14 amino acids long. CDR1 MNHEY and CDR2 SVGEGT come from the germline V gene. The V gene end was trimmed by 2 bases and the J gene end by 10 bases; junction bases not matched to a gene: 5. The CDR3 here is CASSYGDSYSPLHF. The CDR3 DNA reads TGTGCCAGCAGTTACGGGGACAGCTACTCACCCCTCCACTTT.

Ten or more counts support this clonotype. The V call is TRBV27, the J call TRBJ2-2; D not resolved. CDR3 length: 13 amino acids. Trimming removed 10 bases from V and 2 bases from J, with 11 bases in between. Germline CDR1 MNHEY, CDR2 SMNVEV (reference sequence). The CDR3 nucleotides read TGTGCCACTGGGTCGGCCAACACCGGGGAGCTGTTTTTT. Amino acids: CATGSANTGELFF.

The rearrangement uses TRBV12-3 or TRBV12-4 and TRBJ2-4; no clear D gene. Deletions cut 0 bases from V and 6 bases from J, with 15 bases between. The length of the CDR3 is 16 residues. CDR3 residues: CASSLAGDMTLNIQYF. CDR3 bases: TGTGCCAGCAGTTTAGCCGGCGACATGACCTTAAACATTCAGTACTTC.

A few counts support this clonotype. V is TRBV7-7 and J is TRBJ1-4; 7 bases agree with TRBD1. The CDR3 has 15 residues. The trim removed 5 bases at V and 0 bases at J, leaving 3 bases unmatched. Per germline, CDR1 SSHAT and CDR2 FNYEAQ (reference sequence). As DNA, the CDR3 is TGTGCCAGCAGCGTAACAGGGGCAACTAATGAAAAACTGTTTTTT. Its protein is CASSVTGATNEKLFF. The full variable domain, in which reference TRBV7-7 and TRBJ1-4 provide the parts outside the CDR3, is GAGVSQSPRYKVTKRGQDVTLRCDPISSHATLYWYQQALGQGPEFLTYFNYEAQPDKSGLPSDRFSAERPEGSISTLTIQRTEQRDSAMYRCASSVTGATNEKLFFGSGTQLSVL.

This clonotype was counted a few times. This sequence joins TRBV12-3 or TRBV12-4 and TRBJ1-1; possible D gene TRBD1, 5 bases. This CDR3 has 16 amino acids. V lost 7 bases to trimming and J lost 4 bases, with 22 bases between them. CDR3 sequence (DNA): TGTGCCAGCAAGGGGCTCCGAAACCAAGGGAGCACTGAAGCTTTCTTT. This sequence encodes CASKGLRNQGSTEAFF.

The rearrangement joins TRBV6-4 to TRBJ2-1; a weak D match, TRBD2 (6 bases). Germline CDR1 is MRHNA and CDR2 is SNTAGT. The CDR3 has 14 residues. V was trimmed by 4 bases and J by 8 bases, leaving 15 bases between them. CDR3 amino acids: CASSASGDQDEQFF. The CDR3, as DNA: TGTGCCAGCAGTGCCTCGGGGGACCAGGATGAGCAGTTCTTC.

In the case of this clonotype: Lacking the conserved final phenylalanine or tryptophan, this CDR3 likely reflects a read error. The chain recombines TRBV7-3 with TRBJ2-1, with 11 bases matching TRBD2. The CDR3 is made up of 15 amino acids. Germline loops: CDR1 SGHTA, CDR2 FQGTGA. J lost 2 bases, V lost 5 bases, and 2 bases had no gene match. The CDR3 sequence is CASSALAGAYNEQFL. The CDR3 nucleotides are TGTGCCAGCAGCGCACTAGCGGGGGCCTACAATGAGCAGTTCCTC.

The table lists this clonotype with a few counts. The chain is built from TRBV20-1 and TRBJ2-3, with D possibly matching TRBD2 (6 bases). The V gene lost 2 bases and the J gene lost 1 base, with 13 bases spanning the gap. The germline gives CDR1 DFQATT, CDR2 SNEGSKA (reference sequence). The CDR3 sequence is 15 residues long. CDR3 DNA sequence: TGCAGTGCTAGAAAACCGGGACTTGGCACAGATACGCAGTATTTT. This translates into CSARKPGLGTDTQYF.

The sample holds a few counts of this clonotype. The V and J genes are TRBV20-1 and TRBJ1-2; 7 bases are shared with TRBD1. V shed 3 bases and J 6 bases; nucleotides not matched to a gene: 4. The germline V gene has CDR1 DFQATT and CDR2 SNEGSKA (reference sequence). The CDR3 sequence is 12 residues long. The CDR3 loop is CSASPGGNGYTF. The CDR3 bases are TGCAGTGCTAGTCCAGGGGGGAATGGCTACACCTTC.